Detailed here is one TCR beta chain. Germline V gene data show CDR1 as SGHNT and CDR2 as YYREEE (reference sequence). The V end was cut by 4 bases, the J end by 4 bases, with 11 bases between. The CDR3 is 13 amino acids. This specimen comes from a study of control samples from healthy donors and cancer patients. The repertoire was sequenced with immunoSEQ multiplex PCR; TCRdb's copy has only in-frame clones and lacks some. The sample has 55,000 to 90,000 clones, under 90% seen once. The receptor's source is a man aged 50 to 60 in good health. The sample consisted of blood. The rearrangement joins TRBV5-4 to TRBJ1-2; no definite D call. The CDR3: CASSREGGYGYTF. The CDR3 DNA reads TGTGCCAGCAGCCGGGAGGGCGGCTATGGCTACACCTTC.